The entry that follows covers one T cell receptor (beta chain) sequence. What it binds is unknown. Looked up from germline, CDR1 is LGHNA and CDR2 is YNFKEQ. V shed 6 bases and J 0 bases; nucleotides not matched to a gene: 15. This CDR3 contains 18 residues. The sample is drawn from a study of OX40 agonist ivuxolimab in advanced cancers. The wider study: The eligibility criteria allowed prior anti-PD-1, anti-PD-L1 or anti-CTLA-4 therapy, and 30% to 45% had some.

Libraries were prepared by immunoSEQ multiplex PCR; TCRdb keeps only in-frame clonotypes and omits some of them. The profile shows roughly 56,000 clones, 85% of them singletons. Patients were excluded for autoimmune disease history or systemic immunosuppression. Collection of blood occurred at baseline, at cycle 4 day 1, and at cycle 7 day 1. General study results and limits: Patients who responded partially at 0.1-3.0 mg/kg showed clonal expansion ranking among the lowest.

This chain uses TRBV4-2 with TRBJ2-3; 7 bases align to TRBD2. The TCR comes from an adult with an advanced solid tumor such as melanoma, head and neck, liver or kidney cancer. Source: CD4+ or CD8+ T cells sorted from blood, taken in a trial of the OX40 agonist ivuxolimab. The CDR3 DNA reads TGTGCCAGCAGTTACACCGTTCAACTAGCGAGTAGCACAGATACGCAGTATTTT. Translating it yields CASSYTVQLASSTDTQYF.